This T cell receptor beta chain was sequenced for a study of T-cell memory formation after mild COVID-19 (dated by TCRdb to the early 2020s). Study-wide context: Most TCR sequence clusters were specific to one of the two donors. In two donors, T-cell clones that expanded and contracted after mild COVID-19 were tracked by sequencing TCRalpha and TCRbeta repertoires over time. Two young, previously healthy adult volunteers, one female and one male, were included in the cohort.

Ficoll-Paque density gradient centrifugation was used to isolate PBMCs. V was cut back by 4 bases and J by 7 bases, leaving a gap of 14 bases between them. CDR1 and CDR2, looked up from the germline V gene, are SQVTM and ANQGSEA. The CDR3 goes from the cysteine to the phenylalanine over 13 residues. The kept DNA is CDR3 alone, 39 bases in frame from the first base. Results and caveats for the whole study, not just this receptor: Only two mild cases were covered by the study, and larger cohorts that include severe cases with pre-infection samples were considered necessary. SARS-CoV-2 specificity of the second-wave clones peaking on day 37 was not confirmed. Contracting CD4+ clones were located mainly in the CM and EM memory subsets, whereas CD8+ clones were found to be enriched in EMRA. Clones contracting from day 15 to 85 had balanced CD4/CD8 phenotypes, while a second wave expanding from day 15 to 37 was biased towards CD4+. Some responding clones were detected in pre-infection memory, which suggested that pre-existing cross-reactive memory T cells had joined the SARS-CoV-2 response.

Sequencing relied on an Illumina NovaSeq 6000. cDNA libraries for TCRalpha and TCRbeta were prepared by 5'RACE using constant-segment primers, with sample barcodes and unique molecular identifiers added. Trizol reagent was used to extract RNA from every sample. Amplification of the libraries took two PCR steps, and the second step added a second sample barcode plus Illumina TruSeq adapters. Libraries were sequenced on an Illumina NovaSeq with 2 x 150 bp paired-end reads. The published analysis was carried out like this. Demultiplexing of reads and collapsing into UMI-guided consensus sequences were performed with migec v1.2.7. With mixcr v2.1.11, UMI consensuses were aligned to TRA and TRB V and J templates and assembled into clonotypes. A clonotype was counted as expanded or contracted only when both edgeR and NoisET called the clonotype significant, with the noise models trained on biological replicates. For edgeR calls, the cutoffs were a false discovery rate-adjusted p below 0.01 and a log2 fold-change threshold of 1. As an exploratory analysis of dynamics, max-normalized trajectories of the 1000 most abundant clonotypes were examined by PCA with hierarchical clustering. The CD4 or CD8 phenotype of responding clones was assigned using the separately sequenced CD4+ and CD8+ repertoires. The public reads were reanalyzed by TCRdb: fastp trimming at Q25, MiXCR alignment, in-frame beta chains only. Records with the same CDR3 protein are collapsed into one entry carrying the most frequent genes and DNA. Here the V and J calls rest on TCRdb's processing, not on the authors' analysis. A total of fewer than 700,000 distinct CDR3 sequences appear in this sample, approximately 18% of them only once. The top ten constitute 9.5% to 15% of the sample.

Concerning this clonotype: The target of this receptor is not known. Base qualities are not at hand, and no much larger clone is one base apart.

The sequence links TRBV29-1 to TRBJ2-1; the D gene is possibly TRBD2, with 5 bases matching. The clonotype originates from an adult woman who had mild COVID-19 (a few samples of this study predate the infection). The sample titles of this study are shuffled in the database, so cell type and time point are left out; the donor was told from shared clones. Material for sequencing was PBMCs or a T cell subset sorted from them (not recorded which). The base sequence is TGCAGCGTTGTGCCCACTAGTTTGAATGAGCAGTTCTTC. This yields the protein CSVVPTSLNEQFF.